The text below deals with one T cell receptor beta chain. The clone's antigen remains unknown. No much larger clonotype is one base removed from it; base qualities were not supplied. This specimen belongs to a study of blood T cell repertoires in COVID-19 (dated by TCRdb to about 2020). Background on the whole study: Samples from collaborators originated in the United States, Italy and Spain and spanned both the acute and convalescent phases of COVID-19. The material from the prospective study consisted of cDNA or gDNA derived from T cells, B-cell-depleted T cells, or PBMCs. Subjects who had been exposed to COVID-19, were actively infected with it, or had recovered from it provided the deeply sampled blood TCRbeta repertoires that made up the dataset. The repertoires were released in a freely available public database intended as a resource for research on the immune response to SARS-CoV-2. The samples were drawn from the first 160 participants of the ongoing ImmuneRACE study and from 1,254 subjects provided by 6 global collaborators. Sample metadata almost always included a de-identified subject ID, COVID-19 status, age in years and sex. HLA class I and class II types, where available, came from metadata supplied by the sample provider rather than from assay-based typing.

The investigation overall reported the following: How much clinical and demographic metadata was included differed by source and by participant, and the metadata was provided uncurated.

CDR1 is given as SGHRS and CDR2 as YFSETQ, both from the germline V gene. V is reduced by 4 bases and J by 0 bases, leaving a spacing of 11 bases between them. The CDR3 goes from the cysteine to the phenylalanine over 15 residues. The CDR3 DNA has 45 bases and is translated from base 1. The immunoSEQ Assay, a bias-controlled multiplex PCR, was used to amplify TCRbeta CDR3 regions from genomic DNA. In the paper's pipeline: Within the assay, amplification of reference gene primers was used to estimate how many nucleated cells each sample contained. To quantify the absolute abundance of each unique TCRbeta CDR3 rearrangement, sequence reads were collapsed and filtered. For each sample, productive Simpson clonality was calculated as the square root of Simpson's diversity index over productive rearrangements. TCRdb mirrors the immuneACCESS table, restricted to in-frame sequences. Some clones are absent from its copies; in checked studies, under half trace to an unresolved V gene, and the reason for the others is unknown. That table gives V, J and clone size, and the DNA gave D and trimming. Here the sample has around 97,000 clones; about 90% occur a single time. The biggest ten clones account for 6.2% of the sample.

Each collaborating institution followed its own protocols to collect whole blood in K2EDTA tubes. For TCRbeta analysis, collaborators shipped samples in one of three forms: frozen whole blood, isolated PBMCs, or DNA extracted from either of those sample types. The sequence came from a human donor in a cohort sampled during active COVID-19. Sequencing was performed on peripheral blood. The sequence links TRBV5-1 to TRBJ2-1; a confident D gene designation cannot be given. The CDR3 loop reads CASSLDLSSYNEQFF. The DNA sequence follows: TGCGCCAGCAGCCTAGACTTAAGCTCCTACAATGAGCAGTTCTTC.